This T cell receptor (beta chain) was retrieved from a study of Graves' ophthalmopathy and Graves' hyperthyroidism. General study points: With a specificity of about 73% and a sensitivity of over 65%, the model predicted ophthalmopathy progression. Most clonotypes expanded in thyroid above 0.001 frequency were present in blood too.

Trimming removed 7 bases at V and 5 bases at J, with 23 bases between. The CDR3 runs to 15 residues. Germline V gives CDR1 SQVTM, CDR2 ANQGSEA. Of note for this clonotype: Its specificity is unknown.

RNA transcripts provided the template for amplifying TCR beta CDR3 regions. First-round RT-PCR employed HTBI primers, with a second-round multiplex PCR after it. TCRdb reanalysed the multiplex PCR reads using MiXCR and keeps one entry per CDR3 protein. The sample records over a million distinct CDR3 sequences, about 38% being singletons. Patients were left out if they had other autoimmune diseases, uncontrolled infections, pregnancy or lactation. V and J are TRBV29-1 and TRBJ2-5; D is unresolved. The sample consisted of peripheral blood or thyroid tissue (not recorded which). The sequence came from an adult man with Graves' hyperthyroidism. In DNA, the CDR3 is TGCAGCGCGGACGTCGGCTGGGCGGCCGGTGAGACCCAGTACTTC. Translation: CSADVGWAAGETQYF.